Described below is a single T cell receptor beta chain sequence and its context. This record belongs to a study of shared clonotypes between healthy human individuals. Per germline, CDR1 KGHSH and CDR2 LQKENI. This CDR3 has 20 residues. The ends lost 3 bases at V and 6 bases at J; junction bases unmatched: 20. The naive CD8 fraction comprised CD45RO-negative cells positively selected for CCR7 and excluded terminally differentiated effector memory CD45RA+ cells. Profiled with immunoSEQ multiplex PCR; TCRdb holds only in-frame clones, not every one. The table shows some 800,000 clones, with roughly 92% occurring only once.

The V call is TRBV18, the J call TRBJ2-3; 11 nucleotides match TRBD2. The sample comprised naive CD8+ T cells sorted from blood. This TCR was sampled from a man younger than 40 in good health. In nucleotides, the CDR3 is TGTGCCAGCTCACCTTGGGTAGTCGGGACTAGCGGAGCCCCCCCCGATACGCAGTATTTT. Residues: CASSPWVVGTSGAPPDTQYF.